This T cell receptor beta chain originates from a study of OX40 agonist ivuxolimab in advanced cancers. Looking at the study overall: Previous treatment with anti-PD-1, anti-PD-L1 or anti-CTLA-4 therapy was allowed; 40% had received some. One patient with hepatocellular carcinoma and two with cutaneous melanoma, three in all, had partial responses.

The V gene's germline CDR1 is MDHEN and CDR2 SYDVKM. J was trimmed by 0 bases and V by 3 bases; bases with no gene match: 6. This CDR3 is built from 16 residues. Sequenced by immunoSEQ multiplex PCR; TCRdb stores in-frame clones only, minus some. The sample has more than 80,000 clones, approximately 91% seen once. The sequencing used CD4+ or CD8+ T cells sorted from blood, collected in a trial of the OX40 agonist ivuxolimab. This sequence joins TRBV28 and TRBJ2-7, with TRBD1 matching 9 bases. The sequence came from an adult with an advanced solid tumor such as melanoma, head and neck, liver or kidney cancer. CDR3 protein: CASSLLTGGYSYEQYF. The CDR3 DNA reads TGTGCCAGCAGTTTGCTGACAGGGGGGTACTCCTACGAGCAGTACTTC.